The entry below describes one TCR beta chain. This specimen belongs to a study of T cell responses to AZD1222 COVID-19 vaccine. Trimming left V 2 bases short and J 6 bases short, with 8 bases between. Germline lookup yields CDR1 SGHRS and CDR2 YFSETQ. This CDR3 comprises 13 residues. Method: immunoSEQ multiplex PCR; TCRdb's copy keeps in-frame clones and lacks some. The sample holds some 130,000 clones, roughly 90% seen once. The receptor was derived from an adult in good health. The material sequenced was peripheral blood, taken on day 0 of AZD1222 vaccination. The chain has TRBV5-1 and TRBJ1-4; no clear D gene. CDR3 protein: CASSLWPDEKLFF. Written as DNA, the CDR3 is TGCGCCAGCAGCTTATGGCCGGATGAAAAACTGTTTTTT.